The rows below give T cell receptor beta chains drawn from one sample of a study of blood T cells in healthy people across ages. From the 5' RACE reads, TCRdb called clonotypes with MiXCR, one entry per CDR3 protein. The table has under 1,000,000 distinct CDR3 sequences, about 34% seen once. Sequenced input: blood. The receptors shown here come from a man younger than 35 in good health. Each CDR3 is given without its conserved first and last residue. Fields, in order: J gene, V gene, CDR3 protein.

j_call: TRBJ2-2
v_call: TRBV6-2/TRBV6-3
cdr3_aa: ASSYWDTGELF

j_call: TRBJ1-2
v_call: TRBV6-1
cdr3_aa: ASRGEGTGSFYYGYT

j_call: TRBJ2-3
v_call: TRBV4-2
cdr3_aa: ASSQGGRSSGNSDTQY

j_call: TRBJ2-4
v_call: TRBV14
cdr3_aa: ASSQGDRGPHPNIQY

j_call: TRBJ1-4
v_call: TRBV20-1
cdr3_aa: SASEFGRSNEKLF

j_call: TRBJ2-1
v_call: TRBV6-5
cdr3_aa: ASSYSWDSVKKEQF

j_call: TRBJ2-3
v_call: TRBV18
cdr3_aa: ASSPTGTGEDTQY

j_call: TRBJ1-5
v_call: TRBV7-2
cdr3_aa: ASSLGGSMDQPQH

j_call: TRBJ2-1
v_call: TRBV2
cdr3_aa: ASRLDRGTNEQF

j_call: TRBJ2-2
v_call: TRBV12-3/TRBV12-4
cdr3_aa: ASSFGSRARTGELF

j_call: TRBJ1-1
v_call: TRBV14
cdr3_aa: ASSPSNLGYTEAF

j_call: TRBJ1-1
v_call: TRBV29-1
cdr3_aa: SVEGEGSTEAF

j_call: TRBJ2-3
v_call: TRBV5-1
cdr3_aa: ASTLTSGGPDTQY

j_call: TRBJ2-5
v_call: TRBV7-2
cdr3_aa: ASSNLAGGLGSAQY

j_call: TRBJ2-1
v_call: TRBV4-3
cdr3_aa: ASSQGDRIGLNEQF